Given below is one T cell receptor (beta chain) in context. No antigen is known for it. With 1 base removed from V and 5 bases from J, the gap between germline ends came to 17 bases. CDR1 is MGHRA, CDR2 YSYEKL, per germline. CDR3 length: 16 amino acids. Treatment indicated: 15 to 20 received Ad26.COV2.S at low or high dose, single or two shots; 5 received placebo; per-sample allocation not given. Samples analyzed were those drawn on day 63 after the first vaccine or placebo injection. TCRdb's copy holds only in-frame clones and misses some; the assay was immunoSEQ multiplex PCR. This table has 300,000 to 400,000 clones, roughly 80% appearing once. The source of the sample is a study of Ad26.COV2.S vaccination and SARS-CoV-2 variants. General observations from the study: People who got the vaccine had more spike-specific TCR breadth than people who got placebo.

The origin of this receptor is a person between 18 and 59 years old who received the Ad26.COV2.S COVID-19 vaccine or a placebo. This specimen consisted of peripheral blood, obtained in a trial of Ad26.COV2.S vaccine versus placebo. The chain recombines TRBV4-1 with TRBJ1-1; D is unresolved. The DNA for the CDR3 is TGCGCCAGCAGCCAAGGGCCTCGAGGGTTTGGGACTGAAGCTTTCTTT. Its protein is CASSQGPRGFGTEAFF.